Given below is one T cell receptor beta chain in context. This record comes from a study of shared clonotypes between healthy human individuals. Profiled with immunoSEQ multiplex PCR; TCRdb holds only in-frame clones, not every one. The sample comprises 2.3 million or so clones, approximately 95% of which are singletons, and about 0.39% rests with the top ten. Trimming at V came to 6 bases and at J to 6 bases, leaving 2 bases not matched to a gene. This CDR3 has 12 amino acids. CDR1 is ENHRY and CDR2 is SYGVKD in the germline V gene. The receptor was derived from a man aged 18 to 30 in good health. Some clones in this sample may be carry-over from other donors' samples. The sample was naive CD4+ T cells from PBMCs. Subset in this sample: CD45RA+ positively selected. The chain couples TRBV10-3 to TRBJ2-1; 7 bases line up with TRBD2. This CDR3 is CAIRASGNEQFF. The CDR3 region has the DNA TGTGCCATCAGGGCTAGCGGCAATGAGCAGTTCTTC.